Listed below are T cell receptor beta chains from one sample, sequenced in a study of OX40 agonist ivuxolimab in advanced cancers. Using immunoSEQ multiplex PCR, the repertoire was profiled, and TCRdb retains in-frame clones only, with some absent. The table lists 41,000 or so clones, 70% to 90% of them singletons. The material was CD4+ or CD8+ T cells sorted from blood, obtained in a trial of the OX40 agonist ivuxolimab. Receptor source: an adult with an advanced solid tumor such as melanoma, head and neck, liver or kidney cancer. Both conserved end residues are part of each CDR3. A D gene is named only where the DNA matches it firmly. Part of the rows lack a size; the others show once, few, many or a class for expanded clones.

abundance: -
j_gene: TRBJ2-7
v_gene: TRBV6-1
d_gene: TRBD1
CDR3aa: CASSVEGQGTYEQYF
CDR3nt: TGTGCCAGCAGTGTCGAGGGACAGGGGACCTACGAGCAGTACTTC

abundance: -
j_gene: TRBJ1-2
v_gene: TRBV6-6
d_gene: TRBD1
CDR3aa: CASSMLDRGSGYTF
CDR3nt: TGTGCCAGCAGTATGCTCGACAGGGGGTCTGGCTACACCTTC

abundance: -
j_gene: TRBJ1-2
v_gene: TRBV28
d_gene: -
CDR3aa: CASSLSLGRVGGYTF
CDR3nt: TGTGCCAGCAGCTTATCCTTGGGCAGGGTGGGAGGCTACACCTTC

abundance: -
j_gene: TRBJ1-1
v_gene: TRBV29-1
d_gene: TRBD1
CDR3aa: CSVHPGQVMNTEAFF
CDR3nt: TGCAGCGTTCACCCCGGACAGGTTATGAACACTGAAGCTTTCTTT

abundance: -
j_gene: TRBJ2-2
v_gene: TRBV4-3
d_gene: -
CDR3aa: CASSQESGLKTGELFF
CDR3nt: TGCGCCAGCAGCCAAGAATCCGGACTAAAGACCGGGGAGCTGTTTTTT

abundance: few
j_gene: TRBJ1-2
v_gene: TRBV5-1
d_gene: -
CDR3aa: CASSSQGYGYTF
CDR3nt: TGCGCCAGCAGCTCGCAGGGATATGGCTACACCTTC

abundance: -
j_gene: TRBJ1-3
v_gene: TRBV7-2
d_gene: -
CDR3aa: CASSFTRVTSGNTIYF
CDR3nt: TGTGCCAGCAGCTTTACCAGGGTTACCTCTGGAAACACCATATATTTT

abundance: -
j_gene: TRBJ2-7
v_gene: TRBV6-5
d_gene: -
CDR3aa: CASSSDGRYEQYF
CDR3nt: TGTGCCAGCAGTTCCGACGGACGCTACGAGCAGTACTTC

abundance: -
j_gene: TRBJ2-5
v_gene: TRBV11-1
d_gene: TRBD2
CDR3aa: CASSLGDIAGGAETQYF
CDR3nt: TGTGCCAGCAGCTTAGGCGATATAGCGGGAGGTGCCGAGACCCAGTACTTC

abundance: once
j_gene: TRBJ2-7
v_gene: TRBV7-2
d_gene: -
CDR3aa: CASSLVAEQYF
CDR3nt: TGTGCCAGCAGCTTAGTTGCCGAGCAGTACTTC

abundance: -
j_gene: TRBJ2-5
v_gene: TRBV11-3
d_gene: -
CDR3aa: CASSLSLTQETQYF
CDR3nt: TGTGCCAGCAGCTTGTCGTTGACCCAAGAGACCCAGTACTTC

abundance: -
j_gene: TRBJ2-3
v_gene: TRBV5-5
d_gene: TRBD2
CDR3aa: CASIWTSGRIDTQYF
CDR3nt: TGTGCCAGCATCTGGACTAGCGGGAGGATTGATACGCAGTATTTT

abundance: few
j_gene: TRBJ1-2
v_gene: TRBV4-1
d_gene: -
CDR3aa: CASSLQRQAGYGYTF
CDR3nt: TGCGCCAGCAGCCTCCAGAGACAGGCCGGCTATGGCTACACCTTC

abundance: -
j_gene: TRBJ2-6
v_gene: TRBV11-3
d_gene: -
CDR3aa: CASSLESGANVLTF
CDR3nt: TGTGCCAGCAGCTTAGAATCTGGGGCCAACGTCCTGACTTTC

abundance: -
j_gene: TRBJ1-6
v_gene: TRBV6-5
d_gene: TRBD1
CDR3aa: CASTMTGVNSPLHF
CDR3nt: TGTGCCAGCACCATGACAGGGGTGAATTCACCCCTCCACTTT

abundance: few
j_gene: TRBJ2-2
v_gene: TRBV5-1
d_gene: TRBD1
CDR3aa: CASSFRPGGFSGELFF
CDR3nt: TGCGCCAGCAGCTTTCGGCCAGGGGGCTTTTCCGGGGAGCTGTTTTTT

abundance: -
j_gene: TRBJ1-5
v_gene: TRBV18
d_gene: TRBD1
CDR3aa: CASSPRQGGGQPQHF
CDR3nt: TGTGCCAGCTCACCACGGCAGGGGGGAGGTCAGCCCCAGCATTTT

abundance: -
j_gene: TRBJ2-3
v_gene: TRBV5-1
d_gene: -
CDR3aa: CASSLVPSSLSTDTQYF
CDR3nt: TGCGCCAGCAGCTTGGTCCCCTCTAGCCTAAGCACAGATACGCAGTATTTT

abundance: -
j_gene: TRBJ1-2
v_gene: TRBV4-3
d_gene: -
CDR3aa: CASSQDSGRGYTF
CDR3nt: TGCGCCAGCAGCCAAGATTCTGGGAGAGGCTACACCTTC